The T cell receptor beta chain described here comes from a study of T cells in Graves' hyperthyroidism and ophthalmopathy. This clonotype was observed many times. At one of its ends the junction is not consistent with the germline gene, which may arise from a read error. The germline CDR1 and CDR2 sequences are KGHSH and LQKENI. The CDR3 contains 14 residues. RNA transcripts yielded amplified TCR beta CDR3 regions. RT-PCR in the first round (using the HTBI primer set) targeted the TCR CDR3. Each CDR3 protein is one row after TCRdb ran MiXCR on the multiplex PCR reads. The table has hundreds of thousands of distinct CDR3 sequences, roughly 15% seen once; the top ten hold around 12%.

The gene calls are TRBV18 and TRBJ2-4; a possible D gene is TRBD1 (6 bases). The clonotype comes from a woman aged 50 to 60 with Graves' ophthalmopathy. The sequenced material came from blood. The CDR3 reads CASSPQGAKNIQYF. The CDR3 bases are TGTGCCAGCTCGCCACAGGGAGCCAAAAACATTCAGTACTTC. Based on the CDR3 plus reference TRBV18 and TRBJ2-4, the full variable domain is NAGVMQNPRHLVRRRGQEARLRCSPMKGHSHVYWYRQLPEEGLKFMVYLQKENIIDESGMPKERFSAEFPKEGPSILRIQQVVRGDSAAYFCASSPQGAKNIQYFGAGTRLSVL.